The rows below give T cell receptor beta chains drawn from one sample of a study of blood T cells in healthy people across ages. Each CDR3 protein gets one entry after TCRdb re-called the 5' RACE reads with MiXCR. Among about 1.7 million distinct CDR3 sequences listed, under 30% were seen once. Material for sequencing was blood. Receptor source: a woman aged 25-40 years in good health. The CDR3 runs from the conserved cysteine through the conserved F or W. Each record gives: CDR3 length, clone size, J gene, V gene, D gene, CDR3 DNA, CDR3 protein. The D gene is left open where the match is weak. Size tells how often a clone was seen (once, few, many) or the class of an expanded clone, and some rows leave it out.

len: 16
abundance: -
j_gene: TRBJ2-7
v_gene: TRBV7-2
d_gene: TRBD1
CDR3nt: TGTGCCAGCAGCCAAAGTTCACAGGGGAGCGCCTACGAGCAGTACTTC
CDR3aa: CASSQSSQGSAYEQYF

len: 14
abundance: few
j_gene: TRBJ1-1
v_gene: TRBV6-2/TRBV6-3
d_gene: -
CDR3nt: TGTGCCAGCCGAAACAAGGGATTTTGGACTGAAGCTTTCTTT
CDR3aa: CASRNKGFWTEAFF

len: 15
abundance: -
j_gene: TRBJ2-1
v_gene: TRBV3-1
d_gene: TRBD1
CDR3nt: TGTGCCAGCAGCCAAACGGACAGGAGACACAATGAGCAGTTCTTC
CDR3aa: CASSQTDRRHNEQFF

len: 12
abundance: few
j_gene: TRBJ2-5
v_gene: TRBV20-1
d_gene: -
CDR3nt: TGCAGTGCTGCGAGTGGAGAAGAGACCCAGTACTTC
CDR3aa: CSAASGEETQYF

len: 12
abundance: few
j_gene: TRBJ2-3
v_gene: TRBV3-1
d_gene: -
CDR3nt: TGTGCCAGCAGCTCCACTCGGGATACGCAGTATTTT
CDR3aa: CASSSTRDTQYF

len: 12
abundance: -
j_gene: TRBJ2-7
v_gene: TRBV10-3
d_gene: -
CDR3nt: TGTGCCATCAGTGGGGCCCCCTACGAGCAGTACTTC
CDR3aa: CAISGAPYEQYF

len: 13
abundance: few
j_gene: TRBJ2-4
v_gene: TRBV2
d_gene: TRBD2
CDR3nt: TGTGCCACCCGGCCGACTAGCGGGGGCCTTCAGTACTTC
CDR3aa: CATRPTSGGLQYF

len: 16
abundance: -
j_gene: TRBJ2-1
v_gene: TRBV7-2
d_gene: -
CDR3nt: TGTGCCAGCAGCTTAGCCCCAACTAGGGGGGAGGGTGAGCAGTTCTTC
CDR3aa: CASSLAPTRGEGEQFF

len: 17
abundance: -
j_gene: TRBJ2-1
v_gene: TRBV2
d_gene: -
CDR3nt: -
CDR3aa: CASSILGPRGGANEQFF

len: 17
abundance: -
j_gene: TRBJ2-5
v_gene: TRBV7-6
d_gene: TRBD2
CDR3nt: TGTGCCAGCAGCTTAGAAGAGGTGGGAGGGCCGGGTAATGAGCAGTACTTC
CDR3aa: CASSLEEVGGPGNEQYF

len: 14
abundance: -
j_gene: TRBJ2-3
v_gene: TRBV20-1
d_gene: -
CDR3nt: TGCAGTGCTAGGGCTGAGGAGAGCACAGATACGCAGTATTTT
CDR3aa: CSARAEESTDTQYF

len: 15
abundance: -
j_gene: TRBJ2-5
v_gene: TRBV5-5
d_gene: -
CDR3nt: TGTGCCAGCAGACTCCGGGGGGCTGCCAATGGGACCCAGTACTTC
CDR3aa: CASRLRGAANGTQYF

len: 14
abundance: once
j_gene: TRBJ1-2
v_gene: TRBV25-1
d_gene: -
CDR3nt: TGTGCCAGCAGTAGGGGACCGGGTACGCCTGGCTACACCTTC
CDR3aa: CASSRGPGTPGYTF

len: 14
abundance: once
j_gene: TRBJ2-7
v_gene: TRBV18
d_gene: TRBD2
CDR3nt: TGTGCCAGCTCCGCTAGCGGGAATACCTACGAGCAGTACTTC
CDR3aa: CASSASGNTYEQYF

len: 14
abundance: -
j_gene: TRBJ1-1
v_gene: TRBV12-3/TRBV12-4
d_gene: TRBD1
CDR3nt: TGTGCCAGCACCCCGGGACAGTTGAACGCTGAAGCTTTCTTT
CDR3aa: CASTPGQLNAEAFF

len: 15
abundance: -
j_gene: TRBJ1-5
v_gene: TRBV2
d_gene: -
CDR3nt: TGTGCCAGCAGTGAAGATATTAGAGGGTACCAGCCCCAGCATTTT
CDR3aa: CASSEDIRGYQPQHF

len: 16
abundance: few
j_gene: TRBJ1-4
v_gene: TRBV12-3/TRBV12-4
d_gene: -
CDR3nt: TGTGCCAGCAGTTTCGTCGGGGGGGCTGATAATGAAAAACTGTTTTTT
CDR3aa: CASSFVGGADNEKLFF

len: 16
abundance: -
j_gene: TRBJ2-5
v_gene: TRBV14
d_gene: TRBD1
CDR3nt: TGTGCCAGCAGCCTCTCGGACAGGGGGTATTTAGAGACCCAGTACTTC
CDR3aa: CASSLSDRGYLETQYF

len: 13
abundance: -
j_gene: TRBJ2-1
v_gene: TRBV9
d_gene: -
CDR3nt: TGTGCCAGCAGCGGGGGATCAGCAGATAGGCAGTTCTTC
CDR3aa: CASSGGSADRQFF

len: 13
abundance: many
j_gene: TRBJ1-2
v_gene: TRBV10-3
d_gene: -
CDR3nt: TGTGCCATCAGTGGGCCGCGGGACTATGGCTACACCTTC
CDR3aa: CAISGPRDYGYTF

len: 14
abundance: few
j_gene: TRBJ2-7
v_gene: TRBV7-2
d_gene: -
CDR3nt: TGTGCCAGCAGGCCCCGGGACTCTCCCTACGAGCAGTACTTC
CDR3aa: CASRPRDSPYEQYF

len: 14
abundance: many
j_gene: TRBJ1-2
v_gene: TRBV5-1
d_gene: -
CDR3nt: TGCGCCAGCAGCTTGGACCGTCCTAAGTATGGCTACACCTTC
CDR3aa: CASSLDRPKYGYTF

len: 13
abundance: many
j_gene: TRBJ2-7
v_gene: TRBV29-1
d_gene: -
CDR3nt: TGCAGCGTCACCGGACGCGCCTCCTACGAGCAGTACTTC
CDR3aa: CSVTGRASYEQYF

len: 14
abundance: many
j_gene: TRBJ2-1
v_gene: TRBV25-1
d_gene: TRBD1
CDR3nt: TGTGCCAGCGGAAGGACAGGGTCCGACAATGAGCAGTTCTTC
CDR3aa: CASGRTGSDNEQFF

len: 13
abundance: -
j_gene: TRBJ1-1
v_gene: TRBV12-3/TRBV12-4
d_gene: TRBD1
CDR3nt: TGTGCCAGCGGAACAGGGGGCGCGGCTGAAGCTTTCTTT
CDR3aa: CASGTGGAAEAFF

len: 16
abundance: -
j_gene: TRBJ2-5
v_gene: TRBV9
d_gene: -
CDR3nt: TGTGCCAGCATCGTAGGCGTGGGTGGTGGCGTGGAGACCCAGTACTTC
CDR3aa: CASIVGVGGGVETQYF

len: 14
abundance: -
j_gene: TRBJ1-1
v_gene: TRBV5-1
d_gene: -
CDR3nt: TGCGCCAGCAGCAAACAGGAGAGGAACACTGAAGCTTTCTTT
CDR3aa: CASSKQERNTEAFF

len: 15
abundance: few
j_gene: TRBJ1-5
v_gene: TRBV6-1
d_gene: -
CDR3nt: TGTGCCAGCAGTGAATTATTAGGAAGGAATCAGCCCCAGCATTTT
CDR3aa: CASSELLGRNQPQHF

len: 15
abundance: few
j_gene: TRBJ2-7
v_gene: TRBV9
d_gene: -
CDR3nt: TGTGCCAGCAGCGCCAGACACGGGCTCGGATACGAGCAGTACTTC
CDR3aa: CASSARHGLGYEQYF

len: 12
abundance: many
j_gene: TRBJ1-1
v_gene: TRBV7-9
d_gene: -
CDR3nt: TGTGCCAGCAGCGGAGGTGTCACTGAAGCTTTCTTT
CDR3aa: CASSGGVTEAFF

len: 14
abundance: few
j_gene: TRBJ2-7
v_gene: TRBV7-6
d_gene: TRBD2
CDR3nt: TGTGCCAGCAGCTTAAGCCGGGAGGGCTACGAGCAGTACTTC
CDR3aa: CASSLSREGYEQYF

len: 18
abundance: -
j_gene: TRBJ1-5
v_gene: TRBV20-1
d_gene: TRBD1
CDR3nt: TGCAGTGCTAGTCACCGGGACAGGGGGCGCCTCGGCAATCAGCCCCAGCATTTT
CDR3aa: CSASHRDRGRLGNQPQHF

len: 13
abundance: -
j_gene: TRBJ1-2
v_gene: TRBV29-1
d_gene: -
CDR3nt: TGCAGCGTTGCCCGAGGACGGGGAGATGGCTACACCTTC
CDR3aa: CSVARGRGDGYTF

len: 13
abundance: -
j_gene: TRBJ1-5
v_gene: TRBV6-6
d_gene: TRBD1
CDR3nt: TGTGCCAGCAGCGCAGGGGGGAGGCAGCCCCAGCATTTT
CDR3aa: CASSAGGRQPQHF

len: 12
abundance: -
j_gene: TRBJ1-1
v_gene: TRBV5-1
d_gene: -
CDR3nt: TGCGCCAGCAGCGCCGATCTGGCTGAAGCTTTCTTT
CDR3aa: CASSADLAEAFF

len: 12
abundance: many
j_gene: TRBJ2-5
v_gene: TRBV29-1
d_gene: -
CDR3nt: TGCAGCGTTGCCAGTAGGCAAGAGACCCAGTACTTC
CDR3aa: CSVASRQETQYF

len: 16
abundance: -
j_gene: TRBJ1-6
v_gene: TRBV7-9
d_gene: -
CDR3nt: TGTGCCAGCAGCTCCCCGGGGGATACTGTAGGTTCACCCCTCCACTTT
CDR3aa: CASSSPGDTVGSPLHF

len: 14
abundance: few
j_gene: TRBJ2-5
v_gene: TRBV2
d_gene: -
CDR3nt: TGTGCCAGCGGGAAAACAGGGTCCCGGGAGACCCAGTACTTC
CDR3aa: CASGKTGSRETQYF

len: 14
abundance: many
j_gene: TRBJ2-5
v_gene: TRBV4-2
d_gene: TRBD2
CDR3nt: TGTGCCAGCAGCCAAGAACGGGGGGGGGAGACCCAGTACTTC
CDR3aa: CASSQERGGETQYF